The rows below give T cell receptor beta chains drawn from one sample of a study of CD8 T cells in ankylosing spondylitis. One entry per CDR3 protein results from TCRdb running MiXCR on the 5' RACE reads. Of a few hundred thousand distinct CDR3 sequences listed, around a tenth are singletons. The specimen was blood, either unsorted or a sorted T cell fraction (not recorded which). These receptors all come from a male donor with ankylosing spondylitis or in good health (not recorded which). CDR3s include the opening cysteine and the closing phenylalanine or tryptophan. The D gene is left open where the match is weak. Expanded clones get a size class; other rows say once, few or many, or leave the size out.

clone size | J gene | D gene | V gene | CDR3 DNA | CDR3 protein
many | TRBJ1-2 | NA | TRBV3-1 | TGTGCCAGCAGCCAACGGGCCCTAGGTGGCTACACCTTC | CASSQRALGGYTF
many | TRBJ2-1 | TRBD2 | TRBV5-1 | TGCGCCAGCAGCTTGGGGTTTAGCGGGAGAGGTAATGAGCAGTTCTTC | CASSLGFSGRGNEQFF
few | TRBJ2-1 | TRBD1 | TRBV12-3/TRBV12-4 | TGTGCCAGCAGTTTACGGACAGGGGGTCGAGATGAGCAGTTCTTC | CASSLRTGGRDEQFF
many | TRBJ2-2 | NA | TRBV9 | TGTGCCAGCAGTCCTAAGGGACCAACTTACACCGGGGAGCTGTTTTTT | CASSPKGPTYTGELFF
few | TRBJ1-1 | NA | TRBV7-2 | TGTGCCAGCAGCCCCCGGGGGGGACTCGGGGGTGAAGCTTTCTTT | CASSPRGGLGGEAFF
few | TRBJ2-3 | NA | TRBV28 | TGTGCCAGCAACCCAACCCGGCGGCCGGCAGGCGATACGCAGTATTTT | CASNPTRRPAGDTQYF
NA | TRBJ2-1 | NA | TRBV10-1 | TGCGCCAGCAGCCCCCTTGGGACCGGGTTGTTCTTC | CASSPLGTGLFF
NA | TRBJ2-7 | TRBD2 | TRBV28 | TGTGCCAGCAGTTCACGATCCGGGACTAGCGGGAGGAGCTCCTACGAGCAGTACTTC | CASSSRSGTSGRSSYEQYF
NA | TRBJ2-1 | NA | TRBV29-1 | TGCAGCGTTCGGGGGCTCGAGGGCTCCTACAATGAGCAGTTCTTC | CSVRGLEGSYNEQFF
NA | TRBJ2-3 | TRBD2 | TRBV27 | TGTGCCAGCAGCCAAAGGGGCGGGAGGGGAGATACGCAGTATTTT | CASSQRGGRGDTQYF
many | TRBJ2-7 | TRBD2 | TRBV10-3 | TGTGCCATCAGCGAAAGCGGGGGGGTCTACGAGCAGTACTTC | CAISESGGVYEQYF
many | TRBJ2-1 | NA | TRBV12-3/TRBV12-4 | TGTGCCAGCAGCCCCCCGAGTCCCTTCGAATATGAGCAGTTCTTC | CASSPPSPFEYEQFF
few | TRBJ2-1 | TRBD2 | TRBV20-1 | TGCAGTGCTAGGGGACTAGCGGCAGCAAATCGTAATGAGCAGTTCTTC | CSARGLAAANRNEQFF
many | TRBJ1-4 | NA | TRBV5-5 | TGTGCCAGCACCTGGACAGAACTCCGGGGGGAAAAACTGTTTTTT | CASTWTELRGEKLFF